This record covers a single TCR beta chain. The antigen is undetermined. This sample is drawn from a study of blood T cells in healthy people across ages. About the study: Per two T cells, template switching captured roughly one barcoded beta molecule.

The CDR3 extends over 17 amino acids. Trimming left V 5 bases short and J 8 bases short, with 24 bases between. In germline, CDR1 is MDHEN, CDR2 SYDVKM. Overall study findings and caveats: Diversity estimated from one million T cells was considered an underestimate.

Alongside a J-beta primer mix, a sample-barcoded 5' primer served in a second PCR lasting roughly 7 to 11 cycles. CDR3-containing paired-end reads numbering at least 2.5 million came from each sample. A single record per CDR3 protein comes from TCRdb applying MiXCR to the 5' RACE reads. The data show hundreds of thousands of distinct CDR3 sequences, with 48% seen just once and around an eighth held by the top ten. The TCR was taken from a man aged 25-45 years in good health. Specimen: blood. The chain recombines TRBV28 with TRBJ1-4; D may be TRBD1 (6 bases). The CDR3 protein is CASSQYRVPLAGEKLFF. The CDR3, as DNA: TGTGCCAGCAGTCAGTACAGGGTTCCCCTCGCCGGGGAAAAACTGTTTTTT.